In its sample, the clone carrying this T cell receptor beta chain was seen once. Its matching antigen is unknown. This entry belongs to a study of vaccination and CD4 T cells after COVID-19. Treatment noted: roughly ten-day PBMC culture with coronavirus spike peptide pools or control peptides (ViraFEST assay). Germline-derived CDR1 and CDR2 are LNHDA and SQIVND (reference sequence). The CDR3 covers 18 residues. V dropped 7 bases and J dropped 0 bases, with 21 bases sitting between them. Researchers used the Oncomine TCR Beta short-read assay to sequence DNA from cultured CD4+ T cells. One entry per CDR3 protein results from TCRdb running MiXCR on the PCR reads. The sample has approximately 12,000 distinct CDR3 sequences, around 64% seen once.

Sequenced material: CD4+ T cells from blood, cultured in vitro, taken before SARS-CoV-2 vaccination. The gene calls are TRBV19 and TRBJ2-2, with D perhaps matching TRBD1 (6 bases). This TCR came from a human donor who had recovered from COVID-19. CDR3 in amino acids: CASKYAPNRASNTGELFF. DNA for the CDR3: TGTGCCAGTAAATACGCCCCAAACAGGGCCTCGAACACCGGGGAGCTGTTTTTT.